Described below is a single TCR beta chain sequence and its context. The junction departs from the called germline gene at one end, perhaps through a read error. The sample belongs to a study of blood T cell repertoires in COVID-19. Per germline, CDR1 SSHAT and CDR2 FNYEAQ (reference sequence). This CDR3 contains 15 residues. Method: immunoSEQ multiplex PCR; TCRdb's copy keeps in-frame clones and lacks some. The table records nearly 95,000 clones, about nine tenths of them present only once. The sample comprised peripheral blood. The rearrangement joins TRBV7-7 to TRBJ2-1; TRBD1 matches 7 bases. The clonotype originates from a woman of 80 years or more with acute or convalescent COVID-19. The CDR3 DNA follows: TGTGCTAGCAGCTTAGCCCTGGACAGGTACAATGAGCAGTTCTTC. This sequence encodes CASSLALDRYNEQFF.